These 30 T cell receptor beta chains came from one sample sequenced in a study of cytomegalovirus exposure and HLA in healthy donors. The PCR made use of 60 Vbeta and 13 Jbeta primers. Assay: immunoSEQ multiplex PCR; the TCRdb copy retains only in-frame clones and omits some. Of some 100,000 clones in the sample, about 72% were seen once. The specimen was PBMCs. The receptors were gathered from a man aged 45 to 65 in good health and CMV-seropositive.

The chain employs TRBV29-1 and TRBJ2-7; the D gene is possibly TRBD2 (5 bases). The CDR3 runs to 13 residues. The germline V gene encodes CDR1 SQVTM and CDR2 ANQGSEA. Deletions cut 1 base from V and 5 bases from J, with 12 bases between. CDR3 protein: CSVEARAGNEQYF. CDR3 bases: TGCAGCGTTGAAGCGCGGGCAGGAAACGAGCAGTACTTC.

The rearrangement links TRBV4-1 to TRBJ2-3; 7 nucleotides align to TRBD2. Germline V gene sequence: CDR1 MGHRA, CDR2 YSYEKL. CDR3 size: 18 residues. The trim removed 0 bases at V and 2 bases at J, leaving 11 bases unmatched. The CDR3 loop is CASSQDLKVAGLTDTQYF. The CDR3 nucleotides are TGCGCCAGCAGCCAAGATCTGAAGGTAGCGGGTCTCACAGATACGCAGTATTTT.

This rearrangement joins TRBV2 to TRBJ1-1; D remains ambiguous. The V and J ends lost 0 bases and 11 bases respectively, with 7 bases between them. The CDR3 consists of 11 residues. Germline CDR1 is SNHLY and CDR2 is FYNNEI. Here the CDR3 reads CASSEARLAFF. The CDR3 DNA follows: TGTGCCAGCAGTGAAGCGCGTTTGGCTTTCTTT.

This CDR3 is CASGPGAFNYGYTF. CDR3 coding DNA: TGTGCCAGCGGTCCCGGAGCCTTTAACTATGGCTACACCTTC. This chain uses TRBV7-9 with TRBJ1-2, with D unresolved. Deletions cut 8 bases from V and 1 base from J, with 14 bases between. This CDR3 has 14 residues. The germline CDR1 and CDR2 sequences are SEHNR and FQNEAQ (reference sequence).

V and J are TRBV18 and TRBJ1-1; 8 bases are shared with TRBD1. The CDR3 extends over 14 amino acids. V was pared by 9 bases and J by 2 bases, with 8 bases of the junction left unmatched. The germline V gene has CDR1 KGHSH and CDR2 LQKENI. CDR3 nucleotide sequence: TGTGCCAGTTCCACCGGGACAGGTAACACTGAAGCTTTCTTT. Protein product: CASSTGTGNTEAFF. Full variable domain (missing parts from reference TRBV18 and TRBJ1-1): NAGVMQNPRHLVRRRGQEARLRCSPMKGHSHVYWYRQLPEEGLKFMVYLQKENIIDESGMPKERFSAEFPKEGPSILRIQQVVRGDSAAYFCASSTGTGNTEAFFGQGTRLTVV.

The chain recombines TRBV7-2 with TRBJ2-1; D call uncertain. The CDR3 is 13 amino acids. The V end was cut by 0 bases, the J end by 4 bases, with 4 bases between. Germline values: CDR1 SGHTA, CDR2 FQGNSA. CDR3 DNA: TGTGCCAGCAGCTTAGCTTCATACAATGAGCAGTTCTTC. Its translation is CASSLASYNEQFF.

The chain links TRBV10-1 to TRBJ2-7; 13 bases line up with TRBD2. This CDR3 comprises 15 residues. Germline-derived CDR1 and CDR2 are WNHNN and SYGVQD (reference sequence). With 3 bases clipped from V and 3 bases from J, the junction kept 2 bases outside the gene matches. CDR3 protein: CASSDGTSGNYEQYF. The CDR3 bases are TGCGCCAGCAGTGATGGGACTAGCGGGAACTACGAGCAGTACTTC.

This chain uses TRBV30 with TRBJ2-5; 12 positions agree with TRBD1. The germline V gene has CDR1 GTSNPN and CDR2 SVGIG (reference sequence). This CDR3 comprises 14 residues. V dropped 5 bases and J dropped 4; count of bases not matched to a gene: 5. The CDR3 nucleotides are TGTGCCTGGCGGGACAGGGGGCGGGGAGAGACCCAGTACTTC. Translating it yields CAWRDRGRGETQYF.

The CDR3 bases are TGCGCCAGCCGCCTTGGGGGCGGAAGCACAGATACGCAGTATTTT. Amino acid sequence: CASRLGGGSTDTQYF. This sequence joins TRBV5-1 and TRBJ2-3; possibly TRBD1 for D (6 bases). The CDR3 is 15 amino acids. The V and J ends lost 7 bases and 0 bases respectively, with 15 bases between them. Germline CDR1 is SGHRS and CDR2 is YFSETQ.

The V gene is TRBV29-1, the J gene TRBJ1-1; D is unresolved. Germline lookup yields CDR1 SQVTM and CDR2 ANQGSEA. Trimming shortened V by 7 bases and J by 5 bases, and 11 bases separated the two germline ends. This CDR3 has 11 amino acids. In DNA form, the CDR3 reads TGCAGCGGAAGAGAGGAGACTGAAGCTTTCTTT. Encoded protein: CSGREETEAFF. The complete variable domain, with remaining parts taken from reference TRBV29-1 and TRBJ1-1, reads SAVISQKPSRDICQRGTSLTIQCQVDSQVTMMFWYRQQPGQSLTLIATANQGSEATYESGFVIDKFPISRPNLTFSTLTVSNMSPEDSSIYLCSGREETEAFFGQGTRLTVV.

The chain combines TRBV2 with TRBJ1-2; tentative D call: TRBD1 (6 bases). CDR3 length: 14 amino acids. Germline values: CDR1 SNHLY, CDR2 FYNNEI. The V end lost 4 bases, the J end lost 4 bases, and 13 bases lay between the germline ends. DNA for the CDR3: TGTGCCAGCAGTGGTCAGACAGGAGTCTATGGCTACACCTTC. It specifies CASSGQTGVYGYTF. Full variable domain (rest looked up from reference TRBV2 and TRBJ1-2): EPEVTQTPSHQVTQMGQEVILRCVPISNHLYFYWYRQILGQKVEFLVSFYNNEISEKSEIFDDQFSVERPDGSNFTLKIRSTKLEDSAMYFCASSGQTGVYGYTFGSGTRLTVV.

This rearrangement joins TRBV5-4 to TRBJ2-3, with 12 bases that match TRBD2. Germline trimming cut 4 bases from V and 3 bases from J; bases unmatched to any gene: 3. Germline CDR1 SGHNT, CDR2 YYREEE (reference sequence). The CDR3 extends over 15 amino acids. CDR3 DNA: TGTGCCAGCAGCAGGACTAGCGGGAAGACAGATACGCAGTATTTT. Protein product: CASSRTSGKTDTQYF.

The rearrangement links TRBV4-2 to TRBJ2-1; 9 nucleotides align to TRBD2. The CDR3 is 16 amino acids. Germline CDR1 LGHNA, CDR2 YNFKEQ. V shed 2 bases, J shed 2 bases, and the junction held 4 bases outside the gene matches. The CDR3: CASSQSSGTAYNEQFF. The CDR3 bases are TGTGCCAGCAGCCAATCTAGCGGGACGGCCTACAATGAGCAGTTCTTC.

The gene calls are TRBV29-1 and TRBJ1-4; 9 positions match TRBD1. This CDR3 region has 15 residues. Germline lookup yields CDR1 SQVTM and CDR2 ANQGSEA. V lost 7 bases, J lost 8 bases, and 14 bases stayed unmatched. The CDR3 spells CSATPGGTGNEKLFF. The CDR3 bases are TGCAGCGCCACCCCTGGAGGGACAGGGAACGAAAAACTGTTTTTT.

The CDR3 DNA is TGTGCCAGCAGCGTACTAGGCTTTGTGGCTGGGGCCAACGTCCTGACTTTC. Translation gives CASSVLGFVAGANVLTF. The V and J genes are TRBV9 and TRBJ2-6; D is undetermined. The CDR3 spans 17 residues. CDR1 and CDR2 (germline): SGDLS, YYNGEE. V shed 1 base and J shed 2 bases, with 13 bases lying between them.

V is TRBV4-1 and J is TRBJ2-3; 9 nucleotides match TRBD2. CDR1 and CDR2 (germline): MGHRA, YSYEKL. CDR3 length: 16 amino acids. V shed 0 bases and J 6 bases; nucleotides not matched to a gene: 7. Written as DNA, the CDR3 is TGCGCCAGCAGCCAAGATGAGCGGGGGGACCGGGATACGCAGTATTTT. Protein: CASSQDERGDRDTQYF.

The rearrangement joins TRBV19 to TRBJ2-1; D remains unclear. The germline CDR1 and CDR2 sequences are LNHDA and SQIVND (reference sequence). Trimming pared 10 bases from V and 9 bases from J, leaving 19 bases between. The CDR3 has 13 amino acids. In DNA form, the CDR3 reads TGTGCCACTTCAGTGAACGCCGTTGGTGAGCAGTTCTTC. As protein: CATSVNAVGEQFF. The whole variable domain, filled in from reference TRBV19 and TRBJ2-1, reads DGGITQSPKYLFRKEGQNVTLSCEQNLNHDAMYWYRQDPGQGLRLIYYSQIVNDFQKGDIAEGYSVSREKKESFPLTVTSAQKNPTAFYLCATSVNAVGEQFFGPGTRLTVL.

The chain recombines TRBV29-1 with TRBJ2-5; 7 bases agree with TRBD1. The assigned J gene may be wrong: the sequence end matches TRBJ2-7 better. The germline gives CDR1 SQVTM, CDR2 ANQGSEA. The CDR3 spans 11 residues. CDR3 residues: CSGGQADEQYF. CDR3 nucleotides: TGCAGCGGTGGACAGGCGGACGAGCAGTACTTC.

This clone came up once. The V and J genes are TRBV12-5 and TRBJ1-1; TRBD1 agrees at 8 bases. CDR3 length: 13 residues. CDR1 and CDR2 (germline): LGHNT, FRNRAP. Trimming at V came to 5 bases and at J to 5 bases, leaving 4 bases not matched to a gene. The CDR3 region has the DNA TGTGCTAGTGGTACCGACAGGGGTACTGAAGCTTTCTTT. Translated, it gives CASGTDRGTEAFF.

The gene calls are TRBV7-9 and TRBJ1-3; 7 bases map to TRBD1. This CDR3 has 14 residues. V shed 2 bases, J shed 3 bases, and the junction held 1 base outside the gene matches. CDR1 SEHNR and CDR2 FQNEAQ come from the germline V gene (reference sequence). The CDR3 DNA reads as TGTGCCAGCAGCTTACGACAGGGTGGAAACACCATATATTTT. It codes for CASSLRQGGNTIYF.

The chain carries TRBV29-1 and TRBJ2-3, with 11 positions matching TRBD2. Looked up from germline, CDR1 is SQVTM and CDR2 is ANQGSEA. V shed 4 bases and J 6 bases; nucleotides not matched to a gene: 3. The CDR3 consists of 13 residues. The CDR3 protein is CSVVGTSGDTQYF. CDR3 DNA sequence: TGCAGCGTTGTGGGGACTAGCGGTGATACGCAGTATTTT.

CDR3 sequence: CASSYLGQPQHF. For the CDR3, the DNA is TGTGCCAGCAGCTATCTAGGTCAGCCCCAGCATTTT. V usage is TRBV27 and J usage is TRBJ1-5; no clear D. Germline CDR1 is MNHEY and CDR2 is SMNVEV (reference sequence). The CDR3 is made up of 12 amino acids. The ends were cut back, 6 bases at V and 6 bases at J, with 9 bases in the middle.

This clone was seen a single time. V is TRBV5-1 and J is TRBJ1-1; 7 nucleotides match TRBD1. This CDR3 has 16 residues. V lost 4 bases to trimming and J lost 0 bases; unmatched junction nucleotides: 9. The germline CDR1 and CDR2 sequences are SGHRS and YFSETQ. The CDR3 DNA follows: TGCGCCAGCAGCATTAGGGGGCCCACTATGAACACTGAAGCTTTCTTT. It translates to CASSIRGPTMNTEAFF.

The chain has TRBV30 and TRBJ2-2; TRBD1 aligns across 7 bases. Germline CDR1 reads GTSNPN; CDR2 reads SVGIG (reference sequence). V trimming: 0 bases; J trimming: 2 bases; junction bases outside the gene matches: 9. The CDR3 length is 17 residues. CDR3 sequence (DNA): TGTGCCTGGAGTGTAGGGGGCTCCACATTTAACACCGGGGAGCTGTTTTTT. Its translation: CAWSVGGSTFNTGELFF. The complete variable domain, with remaining parts taken from reference TRBV30 and TRBJ2-2, reads SQTIHQWPATLVQPVGSPLSLECTVEGTSNPNLYWYRQAAGRGLQLLFYSVGIGQISSEVPQNLSASRPQDRQFILSSKKLLLSDSGFYLCAWSVGGSTFNTGELFFGEGSRLTVL.

The V gene is TRBV7-2, the J gene TRBJ2-1; D call uncertain. From germline, CDR1 is SGHTA and CDR2 FQGNSA. V was clipped by 3 bases and J by 7 bases, with 4 bases between them. The CDR3 contains 11 residues. This CDR3 reads CASSFYNEQFF. The CDR3 DNA follows: TGTGCCAGCAGCTTCTATAATGAGCAGTTCTTC.

This clone was found a few times. This chain links TRBV2 with TRBJ2-3; possible D gene TRBD1, 5 bases. The CDR3 runs to 14 residues. Germline V CDR1 and CDR2: SNHLY, FYNNEI. V shed 5 bases and J shed 4 bases, with 13 bases lying between them. CDR3 nucleotides: TGTGCCAGCAGTAGGACGCCCAGGGCAGATACGCAGTATTTT. Encoded protein: CASSRTPRADTQYF.

This chain joins TRBV30 and TRBJ1-2, with TRBD1 matching over 9 bases. V was pared by 2 bases and J by 4 bases, with 5 bases of the junction left unmatched. Germline CDR1 GTSNPN, CDR2 SVGIG (reference sequence). The CDR3 consists of 14 residues. CDR3 DNA: TGTGCCTGGAGTACTTGGACAGGGGTCTATGGCTACACCTTC. This codes for CAWSTWTGVYGYTF.

The V gene is TRBV7-2, the J gene TRBJ2-5, with a tentative D call TRBD1 (6 bases). The V and J ends lost 1 base and 8 bases respectively, with 11 bases between them. The CDR3 sequence is 13 residues long. CDR1 and CDR2 (germline): SGHTA, FQGNSA. CDR3 residues: CASSLVGHPTQYF. The CDR3 nucleotides are TGTGCCAGCAGCTTAGTGGGACATCCTACCCAGTACTTC.

V usage is TRBV30 and J usage is TRBJ1-3; 9 bases fit TRBD1. V gave up 2 bases and J gave up 7 bases; unmatched junction bases: 6. The CDR3 totals 14 residues. Germline values: CDR1 GTSNPN, CDR2 SVGIG (reference sequence). This chain's CDR3 is CAWSPGQGRNTIYF. The CDR3 DNA is TGTGCCTGGAGTCCGGGACAGGGAAGGAACACCATATATTTT.

The genes are TRBV9 and TRBJ1-4, with TRBD1 matching 7 bases. V shed 0 bases and J 8 bases; nucleotides not matched to a gene: 7. Germline-derived CDR1 and CDR2 are SGDLS and YYNGEE. The CDR3 is made up of 15 amino acids. CDR3 bases: TGTGCCAGCAGCGTAGGGGCCAGGGGGACGGAAAAACTGTTTTTT. This codes for CASSVGARGTEKLFF.